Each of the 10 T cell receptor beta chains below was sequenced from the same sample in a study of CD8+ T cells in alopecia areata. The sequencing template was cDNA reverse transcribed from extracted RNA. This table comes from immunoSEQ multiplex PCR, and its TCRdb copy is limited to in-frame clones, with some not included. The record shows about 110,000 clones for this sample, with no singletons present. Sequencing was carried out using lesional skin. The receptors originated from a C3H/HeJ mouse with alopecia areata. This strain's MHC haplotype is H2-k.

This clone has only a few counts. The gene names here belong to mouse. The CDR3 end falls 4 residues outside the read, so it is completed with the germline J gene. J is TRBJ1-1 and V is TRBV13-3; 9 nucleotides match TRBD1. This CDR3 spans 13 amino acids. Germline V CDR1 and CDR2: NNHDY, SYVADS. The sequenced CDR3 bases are TGTGCCAGCAGCACACAGGGGGCGGGA. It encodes CASSTQGAG. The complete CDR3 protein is CASSTQGAGEVFF.

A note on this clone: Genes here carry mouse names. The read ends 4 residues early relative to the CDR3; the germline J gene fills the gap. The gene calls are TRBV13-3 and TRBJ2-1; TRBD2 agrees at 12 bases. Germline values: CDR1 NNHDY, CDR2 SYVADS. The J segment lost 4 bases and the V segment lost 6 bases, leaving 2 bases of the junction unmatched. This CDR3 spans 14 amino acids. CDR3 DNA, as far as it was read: TGTGCCAGCACGACTGGGGGGGCTTATGCT. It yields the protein CASTTGGAYA. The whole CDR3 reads CASTTGGAYAEQFF.

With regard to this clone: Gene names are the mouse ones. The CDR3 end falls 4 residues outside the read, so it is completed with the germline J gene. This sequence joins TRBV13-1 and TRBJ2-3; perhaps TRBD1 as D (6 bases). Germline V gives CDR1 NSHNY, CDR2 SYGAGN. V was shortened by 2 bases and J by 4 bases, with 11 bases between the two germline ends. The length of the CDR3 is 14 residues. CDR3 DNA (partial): TGTGCCAGCAGTGACCCCACAGGGACAGAA. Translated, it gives CASSDPTGTE. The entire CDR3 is CASSDPTGTETLYF.

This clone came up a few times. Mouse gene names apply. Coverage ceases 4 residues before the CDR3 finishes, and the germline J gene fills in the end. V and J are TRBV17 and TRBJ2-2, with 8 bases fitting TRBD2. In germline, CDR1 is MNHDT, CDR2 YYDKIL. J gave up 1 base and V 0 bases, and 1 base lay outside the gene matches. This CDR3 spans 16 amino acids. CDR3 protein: CASSREGLVNTGQLYF. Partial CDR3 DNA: TGTGCTAGCAGTAGAGAGGGACTGGTAAACACCGGG.

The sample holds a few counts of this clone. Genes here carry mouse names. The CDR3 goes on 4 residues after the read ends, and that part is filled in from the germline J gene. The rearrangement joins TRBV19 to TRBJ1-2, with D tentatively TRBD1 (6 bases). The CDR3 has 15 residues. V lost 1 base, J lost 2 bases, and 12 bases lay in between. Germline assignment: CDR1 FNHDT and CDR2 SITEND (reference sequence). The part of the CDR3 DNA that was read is TGTGCCAGCAGTATACCGGGACAAAATAACTCC. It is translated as CASSIPGQNNS. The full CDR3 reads CASSIPGQNNSDYTF.

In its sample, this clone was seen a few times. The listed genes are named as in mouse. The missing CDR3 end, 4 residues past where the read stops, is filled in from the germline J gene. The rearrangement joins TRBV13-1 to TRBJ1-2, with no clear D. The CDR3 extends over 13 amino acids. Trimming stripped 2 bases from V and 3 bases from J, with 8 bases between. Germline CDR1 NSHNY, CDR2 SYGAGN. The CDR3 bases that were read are TGTGCCAGCAGTGAGAGGAGGGACTCC. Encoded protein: CASSERRDS. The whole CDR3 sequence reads CASSERRDSDYTF.

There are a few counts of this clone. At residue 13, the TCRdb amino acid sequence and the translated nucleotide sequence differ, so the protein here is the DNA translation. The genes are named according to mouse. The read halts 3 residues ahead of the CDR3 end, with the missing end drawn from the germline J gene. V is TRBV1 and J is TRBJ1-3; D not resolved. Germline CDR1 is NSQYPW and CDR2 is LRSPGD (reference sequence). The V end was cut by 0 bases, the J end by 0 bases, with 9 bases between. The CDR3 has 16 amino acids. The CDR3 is CTCSADSQHSGNTLYF. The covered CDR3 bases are TGCACCTGCAGTGCAGATTCGCAGCATTCTGGAAATACG.

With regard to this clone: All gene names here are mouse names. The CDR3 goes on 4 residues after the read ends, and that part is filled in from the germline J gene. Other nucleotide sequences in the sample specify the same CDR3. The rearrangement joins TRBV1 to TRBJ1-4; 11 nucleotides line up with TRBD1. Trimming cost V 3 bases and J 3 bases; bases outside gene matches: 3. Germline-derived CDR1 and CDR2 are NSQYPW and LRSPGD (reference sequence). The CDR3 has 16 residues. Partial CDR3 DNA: TGCACCTGCAGTGCGGGACAGGGGGGAACCAACGAA. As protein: CTCSAGQGGTNE. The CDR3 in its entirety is CTCSAGQGGTNERLFF.

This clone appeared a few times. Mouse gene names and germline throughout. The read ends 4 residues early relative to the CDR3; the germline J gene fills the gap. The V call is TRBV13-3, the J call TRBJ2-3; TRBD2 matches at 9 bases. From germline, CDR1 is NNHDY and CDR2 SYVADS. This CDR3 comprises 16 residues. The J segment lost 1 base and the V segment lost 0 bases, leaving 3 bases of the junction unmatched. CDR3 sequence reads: CASSDALGGGAETLYF. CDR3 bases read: TGTGCCAGCAGTGATGCACTGGGGGGCGGTGCAGAA.

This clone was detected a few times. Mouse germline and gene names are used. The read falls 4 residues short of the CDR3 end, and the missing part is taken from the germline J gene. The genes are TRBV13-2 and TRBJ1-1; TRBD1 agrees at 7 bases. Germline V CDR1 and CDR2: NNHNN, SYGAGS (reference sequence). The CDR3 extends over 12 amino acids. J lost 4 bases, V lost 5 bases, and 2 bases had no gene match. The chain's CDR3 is CASGHRGTEVFF. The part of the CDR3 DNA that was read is TGTGCCAGCGGCCACAGGGGCACA.